This T cell receptor (beta chain) was identified in a study of regulatory T cells in long-lasting Graves disease. Study observations and caveats: Persistent patients shared more public clonotypes (about 2,700) than new patients (roughly 970).

TCR beta libraries were built with iRepertoire HTBI primers and Arm-PCR of CDR3 regions. TCRdb redid the calling of the multiplex PCR reads with MiXCR, one entry per CDR3 protein. The data show hundreds of thousands of distinct CDR3 sequences, roughly 15% seen once. Time point noted: newly diagnosed GD, antithyroid drugs for less than 3 months. PBMC-derived RNA was used for the TCR library. Enrollment of patients was through an endocrinology department in Xi'an, China. With respect to this clonotype: No antigen is known for it.

Germline V gene lookup returns CDR1 GTSNPN and CDR2 SVGIG (reference sequence). CDR3 length equals 15 residues. V was trimmed by 2 bases and J by 5 bases, leaving 18 bases between them. These same data were also listed under a study on T cells in Graves' hyperthyroidism and ophthalmopathy. Per that paper: During a first-round RT-PCR of the TCR CDR3, the HTBI primer set was used. Model-based prediction identified ophthalmopathy a median roughly 6.1 months prior to its onset.

This specimen consisted of peripheral blood mononuclear cells (PBMCs), obtained at new diagnosis, from a patient treated with antithyroid drugs. The clonotype originates from a woman younger than 45 with Graves disease. The chain links TRBV30 to TRBJ2-5, with D possibly being TRBD1 or TRBD2 (5 bases each). The CDR3 loop is CAWSKGTYLEETQYF. CDR3 bases: TGTGCCTGGAGTAAAGGGACCTACCTGGAGGAGACCCAGTACTTC.